One and the same sample provided the 28 T cell receptor beta chains below, sequenced in a study of control samples from healthy donors and cancer patients. Assay: immunoSEQ multiplex PCR; the TCRdb copy retains only in-frame clones and omits some. The table lists roughly 92,000 clones, around 87% of them singletons. The sequenced sample consisted of blood. These receptors all come from a woman between 45 and 60 years old in good health.

This sequence joins TRBV29-1 and TRBJ2-3; no clear D gene. CDR3 length: 13 amino acids. Germline V CDR1 and CDR2: SQVTM, ANQGSEA. The germline V and J ends were trimmed by 3 bases and 4 bases, with 11 bases remaining between them. The CDR3: CSVDDGTADTQYF. CDR3 nucleotides: TGCAGCGTTGACGATGGAACGGCAGATACGCAGTATTTT.

V gene TRBV29-1 combines with J gene TRBJ2-3; 9 positions agree with TRBD2. Germline CDR1 and CDR2: SQVTM and ANQGSEA. V lost 7 bases to trimming and J lost 3 bases; unmatched junction nucleotides: 8. The CDR3 is made up of 14 amino acids. The DNA of the CDR3 is TGCAGCGCAAAACCGGCGGGAGGGACAGATACGCAGTATTTT. This encodes CSAKPAGGTDTQYF.

The rearrangement joins TRBV11-3 to TRBJ2-5; D is unresolved. The CDR3 consists of 12 residues. Germline CDR1 is SGHNT and CDR2 is YENEEA. V gave up 1 base and J gave up 5 bases, with 5 bases separating them. The CDR3 DNA reads as TGTGCCAGCAGCTTAGGGTTCGAGACCCAGTACTTC. This codes for CASSLGFETQYF.

The J gene is TRBJ2-3, the V gene TRBV3-1 (or the pseudogene TRBV3-2); 8 nucleotides agree with TRBD2. Germline V gives CDR1 LGHDT, CDR2 YNNKEL (reference sequence). The CDR3 loop spans 18 amino acids. With V trimmed by 4 bases and J by 1 base, 13 bases remained unmatched. In DNA, the CDR3 is TGTGCCAGCAGCCGAACTAGCGGACGCGTTTATCGCACAGATACGCAGTATTTT. Translating gives CASSRTSGRVYRTDTQYF.

The chain is built from TRBV7-2 and TRBJ2-7, with 13 bases matching TRBD2. After removal of 5 bases from V and 6 bases from J, the junction contained 7 bases not matched to a gene. This CDR3 spans 15 amino acids. CDR1 SGHTA and CDR2 FQGNSA come from the germline V gene. The CDR3 nucleotides read TGTGCCAGCAGCCCGAAACTAGCGGGAGGGGGCGAGCAGTACTTC. Translated: CASSPKLAGGGEQYF.

This clone was detected once. The V gene is TRBV5-8, the J gene TRBJ2-7, with D possibly TRBD2 on 6 matching bases. CDR1 and CDR2 (germline): SGHTS, YDEGEE. The CDR3 extends over 14 amino acids. The V and J ends lost 0 bases and 3 bases respectively, with 10 bases between them. In nucleotides, the CDR3 is TGTGCCAGCAGCTTGGGCCTAGCGCACTACGAGCAGTACTTC. Its translation: CASSLGLAHYEQYF. Drawing the rest from reference TRBV5-8 and TRBJ2-7, the complete variable domain is EAGVTQSPTHLIKTRGQQATLRCSPISGHTSVYWYQQALGLGLQFLLWYDEGEERNRGNFPPRFSGRQFPNYSSELNVNALELEDSALYLCASSLGLAHYEQYFGPGTRLTVT.

This clone has only one observation. The genes are TRBV2 and TRBJ1-1; 10 nucleotides align to TRBD1. The germline V gene encodes CDR1 SNHLY and CDR2 FYNNEI. This CDR3 contains 17 residues. Trimming cost V 6 bases and J 0 bases; bases outside gene matches: 10. CDR3 bases: TGTGCCAGCAGAGAGACAGGGGGCGATTACTTGAACACTGAAGCTTTCTTT. This sequence encodes CASRETGGDYLNTEAFF. Using reference TRBV2 and TRBJ1-1 for the parts outside the CDR3, the full variable domain is EPEVTQTPSHQVTQMGQEVILRCVPISNHLYFYWYRQILGQKVEFLVSFYNNEISEKSEIFDDQFSVERPDGSNFTLKIRSTKLEDSAMYFCASRETGGDYLNTEAFFGQGTRLTVV.

The chain carries TRBV5-1 and TRBJ1-4, with TRBD1 matching 8 bases. The germline CDR1 and CDR2 sequences are SGHRS and YFSETQ. This CDR3 is 15 amino acids long. V lost 3 bases, J lost 5 bases, and 6 bases stayed unmatched. CDR3 sequence (DNA): TGCGCCAGCAGCTCGGCCGGGACAGGCAATGAAAAACTGTTTTTT. This sequence encodes CASSSAGTGNEKLFF.

The chain joins TRBV6-5 to TRBJ2-7, with 11 bases matching TRBD1. The CDR3 loop spans 13 amino acids. Germline V gene sequence: CDR1 MNHEY, CDR2 SVGAGI. The J segment lost 5 bases and the V segment lost 6 bases, leaving 3 bases of the junction unmatched. In DNA, the CDR3 is TGTGCCAGCAGGGACAGGGGGCCGCACGAGCAGTACTTC. This encodes CASRDRGPHEQYF.

This clone was recorded once. The chain joins TRBV9 to TRBJ1-2; unclear D gene. The germline V and J ends were trimmed by 0 bases and 4 bases, with 10 bases remaining between them. The germline CDR1 and CDR2 sequences are SGDLS and YYNGEE. The CDR3 sequence is 14 residues long. The CDR3 region has the DNA TGTGCCAGCAGCGTAGGTGGCCTCTCCTATGGCTACACCTTC. Its translation: CASSVGGLSYGYTF.

The DNA for the CDR3 is TGTGCCAGTAGTATACCAGGGACAGGGGAAAAACTGTTTTTT. Its translation is CASSIPGTGEKLFF. The chain carries TRBV19 and TRBJ1-4, with 9 nucleotides matching TRBD1. J lost 8 bases, V lost 2 bases, and 3 bases had no gene match. In germline, CDR1 is LNHDA, CDR2 SQIVND (reference sequence). CDR3 length equals 14 residues.

V usage is TRBV28 and J usage is TRBJ1-2, with D unresolved. Germline V gene data show CDR1 as MDHEN and CDR2 as SYDVKM. V lost 6 bases to trimming and J lost 5 bases, with 13 bases between them. The CDR3 has 13 amino acids. CDR3 amino acids: CASSGGPRYGYTF. For the CDR3, the DNA is TGTGCCAGCAGCGGAGGCCCGAGATATGGCTACACCTTC.

The chain combines TRBV28 with TRBJ1-1; D gene unclear. Trimming shortened V by 5 bases and J by 6 bases, and 13 bases separated the two germline ends. The CDR3 spans 13 residues. Germline CDR1 and CDR2: MDHEN and SYDVKM. CDR3 residues: CASSGLAVPEAFF. CDR3 nucleotides: TGTGCCAGCAGTGGTTTGGCAGTACCTGAAGCTTTCTTT.

DNA of the CDR3: TGTGCCAGCAGCTTCACAGGCTCCTACAATGAGCAGTTCTTC. The encoded protein is CASSFTGSYNEQFF. The chain employs TRBV7-9 and TRBJ2-1; possible D gene TRBD1, 5 bases. With 3 bases removed from V and 0 bases from J, the gap between germline ends came to 6 bases. The CDR3 consists of 14 residues. Germline V gene lookup returns CDR1 SEHNR and CDR2 FQNEAQ (reference sequence).

V and J are TRBV5-1 and TRBJ2-3, with 7 bases aligning to TRBD2. Germline trimming cut 4 bases from V and 0 bases from J; bases unmatched to any gene: 8. Looked up from germline, CDR1 is SGHRS and CDR2 is YFSETQ. CDR3 length: 16 amino acids. In nucleotides, the CDR3 is TGCGCCAGCAGCCTCCTAGCGGCTTCTAGCACAGATACGCAGTATTTT. Amino acid sequence: CASSLLAASSTDTQYF.

The rearrangement joins TRBV4-3 to TRBJ1-2; D gene ambiguous. CDR1 is LGHNA and CDR2 is YSLEER in the germline V gene. This CDR3 has 14 amino acids. Trimming shortened V by 0 bases and J by 4 bases, and 9 bases separated the two germline ends. CDR3 in amino acids: CASSQDLTFYGYTF. The CDR3 DNA reads TGCGCCAGCAGCCAAGATCTCACCTTCTATGGCTACACCTTC.

The rearrangement joins TRBV7-7 to TRBJ2-1; 9 bases are shared with TRBD2. Germline values: CDR1 SSHAT, CDR2 FNYEAQ (reference sequence). The ends lost 4 bases at V and 2 bases at J; junction bases unmatched: 6. This CDR3 comprises 16 residues. This CDR3 reads CASSSTAGGAYNEQFF. The DNA of the CDR3 is TGTGCCAGCAGCTCCACAGCGGGGGGAGCCTACAATGAGCAGTTCTTC.

The J gene is TRBJ2-5, the V gene TRBV7-2; D unresolved. CDR1 and CDR2 (germline): SGHTA, FQGNSA. Trimming removed 3 bases at V and 4 bases at J, with 6 bases between. This CDR3 contains 12 residues. The CDR3 loop reads CASSFSRETQYF. CDR3 DNA sequence: TGTGCCAGCAGCTTTAGTAGAGAGACCCAGTACTTC.

In its sample, this clone was seen once. The V and J genes are TRBV6-5 and TRBJ1-6; possibly TRBD1 for D (6 bases). Germline CDR1 reads MNHEY; CDR2 reads SVGAGI. Trimming removed 6 bases from V and 8 bases from J, with 14 bases in between. This CDR3 region has 14 residues. This CDR3 reads CASRKTGGYSPLHF. As DNA, the CDR3 is TGTGCCAGCAGAAAGACAGGCGGGTATTCACCCCTCCACTTT.

The rearrangement uses TRBV4-3 and TRBJ1-2, with D uncertain. The germline V gene has CDR1 LGHNA and CDR2 YSLEER. V gave up 2 bases and J gave up 4 bases, with 17 bases separating them. The CDR3 spans 16 residues. CDR3 in DNA: TGCGCCAGCAGCCAAACCATGGGGAACATTCTCTATGGCTACACCTTC. As protein: CASSQTMGNILYGYTF.

The rearrangement uses TRBV6-4 and TRBJ2-7; tentative D call: TRBD2 (6 bases). The CDR3 runs to 13 residues. Germline V CDR1 and CDR2: MRHNA, SNTAGT. The germline V and J ends were trimmed by 3 bases and 6 bases, with 12 bases remaining between them. The CDR3 DNA reads TGTGCCAGCAGTGAGCAGGGAGGCGGCGAGCAGTACTTC. It specifies CASSEQGGGEQYF.

The rearrangement joins TRBV19 to TRBJ1-4, with D unclear. The germline CDR1 and CDR2 sequences are LNHDA and SQIVND (reference sequence). The CDR3 spans 15 residues. The germline V and J ends were trimmed by 5 bases and 3 bases, with 13 bases remaining between them. CDR3 in amino acids: CASSADVGPNEKLFF. CDR3 sequence (DNA): TGTGCCAGTAGTGCGGACGTAGGCCCTAATGAAAAACTGTTTTTT. The variable domain in full, with the rest retrieved from reference TRBV19 and TRBJ1-4, is DGGITQSPKYLFRKEGQNVTLSCEQNLNHDAMYWYRQDPGQGLRLIYYSQIVNDFQKGDIAEGYSVSREKKESFPLTVTSAQKNPTAFYLCASSADVGPNEKLFFGSGTQLSVL.

This chain joins TRBV19 and TRBJ2-1, with unresolved D. CDR1 LNHDA and CDR2 SQIVND come from the germline V gene (reference sequence). Trimming removed 3 bases from V and 4 bases from J, with 7 bases in between. This CDR3 is built from 13 residues. CDR3 protein: CASSIGLYNEQFF. The CDR3 nucleotides read TGTGCCAGTAGTATTGGCTTGTACAATGAGCAGTTCTTC.

The chain recombines TRBV7-2 with TRBJ2-7; 8 bases align to TRBD1. CDR1 is SGHTA, CDR2 FQGNSA, per germline. The CDR3 spans 17 residues. V trimming: 5 bases; J trimming: 5 bases; junction bases outside the gene matches: 17. The CDR3 sequence: CASSPERYRTGSHEQYF. As DNA, the CDR3 is TGTGCCAGCAGCCCCGAGAGGTACAGGACAGGGTCCCACGAGCAGTACTTC. Combining the CDR3 with reference TRBV7-2 and TRBJ2-7 gives the whole variable domain GAGVSQSPSNKVTEKGKDVELRCDPISGHTALYWYRQSLGQGLEFLIYFQGNSAPDKSGLPSDRFSAERTGGSVSTLTIQRTQQEDSAVYLCASSPERYRTGSHEQYFGPGTRLTVT.

The chain is built from TRBV14 and TRBJ2-1, with TRBD2 matching 8 bases. Germline values: CDR1 SGHDN, CDR2 FVKESK. J gave up 2 bases and V 4 bases, and 10 bases lay outside the gene matches. This CDR3 contains 17 residues. The CDR3 DNA reads as TGTGCCAGCAGCCTAGAAGCGGGAGCGCCCCCCTACAATGAGCAGTTCTTC. It translates to CASSLEAGAPPYNEQFF.

J is TRBJ1-2 and V is TRBV5-5; TRBD1 matches 10 bases. Germline lookup yields CDR1 SGHKS and CDR2 YYEKEE (reference sequence). There are 14 residues in the CDR3. With V trimmed by 4 bases and J by 4 bases, 4 bases remained unmatched. For the CDR3, the DNA is TGTGCCAGCAGCCCTTGGACAGGGGGCTATGGCTACACCTTC. This encodes CASSPWTGGYGYTF.

The rearrangement uses TRBV28 and TRBJ1-2; D perhaps matches TRBD1 (6 bases). Per the germline V gene, CDR1 is MDHEN and CDR2 is SYDVKM. V was shortened by 5 bases and J by 2 bases, with 6 bases between the two germline ends. This CDR3 is 12 amino acids long. The CDR3 is CASSGQNYGYTF. CDR3 DNA: TGTGCCAGCAGTGGACAGAACTATGGCTACACCTTC.

V usage is TRBV21-1 and J usage is TRBJ1-6; TRBD1 is the table's D call and was not checked against the DNA. TRBV21-1 has pseudogene status. The CDR3 extends over 16 amino acids. The CDR3 DNA is TGTGCCAGCAGCACTTACAGGGGCTCCTATAATTCACCCCTCCACTTT. Translated, it gives CASSTYRGSYNSPLHF.